Presented here are 6 T cell receptor beta chains from one specimen sequenced in a study of OX40 agonist ivuxolimab in advanced cancers. Produced via immunoSEQ multiplex PCR; TCRdb's table is partial and in-frame only. In the table there are around 50,000 clones, roughly 90% of which are singletons. The source was CD4+ or CD8+ T cells sorted from blood, collected in a trial of the OX40 agonist ivuxolimab. Every receptor here comes from an adult with an advanced solid tumor such as melanoma, head and neck, liver or kidney cancer.

V usage is TRBV7-2 and J usage is TRBJ2-1; 10 nucleotides agree with TRBD2. The J segment lost 7 bases and the V segment lost 3 bases, leaving 9 bases of the junction unmatched. Germline values: CDR1 SGHTA, CDR2 FQGNSA. The CDR3 totals 16 residues. The CDR3 is CASSFMGLAGANEQFF. In DNA form, the CDR3 reads TGTGCCAGCAGCTTCATGGGGCTAGCGGGAGCGAATGAGCAGTTCTTC.

This chain connects TRBV6-4 to TRBJ2-7; D may match TRBD1 or TRBD2 (6 bases each). Per the germline V gene, CDR1 is MRHNA and CDR2 is SNTAGT. There are 16 residues in the CDR3. V lost 0 bases and J 3 bases, leaving 15 bases between the germline ends. CDR3 nucleotides: TGTGCCAGCAGTGACTCGAGGGGGGAGGCTCACTACGAGCAGTACTTC. This encodes CASSDSRGEAHYEQYF.

V and J are TRBV7-2 and TRBJ2-3; a possible D gene is TRBD2 (6 bases). Germline CDR1 reads SGHTA; CDR2 reads FQGNSA. The CDR3 covers 14 residues. Trimming left V 5 bases short and J 4 bases short, with 13 bases between. Written as DNA, the CDR3 is TGTGCCAGCAGCCGGGACGGAGGGGCAGATACGCAGTATTTT. It specifies CASSRDGGADTQYF.

The chain uses TRBV7-6 and TRBJ2-1; 11 bases map to TRBD2. The germline V gene has CDR1 SGHVS and CDR2 FNYEAQ. The CDR3 contains 15 residues. J was trimmed by 6 bases and V by 8 bases; bases with no gene match: 9. The CDR3 DNA reads as TGTGCCAGCGGAACTACTAGCGGGAGAAGCAATGAGCAGTTCTTC. As protein: CASGTTSGRSNEQFF.

Here the CDR3 reads CASSDRRSNTEAFF. In DNA form, the CDR3 reads TGTGCCAGCAGTGATCGTCGGAGTAACACTGAAGCTTTCTTT. The chain recombines TRBV2 with TRBJ1-1; D is ambiguous. CDR3 length: 14 amino acids. V was clipped by 3 bases and J by 2 bases, with 10 bases between them. Germline V lookup: CDR1 SNHLY, CDR2 FYNNEI. The full variable domain, with the rest looked up from reference TRBV2 and TRBJ1-1, is EPEVTQTPSHQVTQMGQEVILRCVPISNHLYFYWYRQILGQKVEFLVSFYNNEISEKSEIFDDQFSVERPDGSNFTLKIRSTKLEDSAMYFCASSDRRSNTEAFFGQGTRLTVV.

The V call is TRBV15, the J call TRBJ2-3, with 13 bases lining up with TRBD2. Germline V gene sequence: CDR1 LNHNV, CDR2 YYDKDF (reference sequence). The CDR3 consists of 18 residues. V lost 0 bases and J lost 2; bases outside the gene matches: 5. CDR3 loop: CATSRELAGGFLTDTQYF. The CDR3 DNA is TGTGCCACCAGCAGAGAACTAGCGGGAGGGTTTCTCACAGATACGCAGTATTTT.